These 4 T cell receptor beta chains originate from one sample sequenced in a study of blood T cell repertoires in COVID-19. The protocol was immunoSEQ multiplex PCR, while the TCRdb copy is restricted to in-frame clones and leaves out a portion. The sample lists 320,000 or so clones, about 85% seen once, with about 2% in the top ten. Sequenced sample: PBMCs or T cells enriched from blood (not recorded which). The source is a woman in her twenties or thirties who had been exposed to COVID-19.

V and J are TRBV9 and TRBJ2-3; TRBD2 matches at 8 bases. CDR3 length: 14 residues. Germline V gene data show CDR1 as SGDLS and CDR2 as YYNGEE. After removal of 4 bases from V and 6 bases from J, the junction contained 7 bases not matched to a gene. In DNA, the CDR3 is TGTGCCAGCAGCATCTCGGGGGGGATGGATACGCAGTATTTT. It encodes CASSISGGMDTQYF. Supplemented by reference TRBV9 and TRBJ2-3, the full variable domain reads DSGVTQTPKHLITATGQRVTLRCSPRSGDLSVYWYQQSLDQGLQFLIQYYNGEERAKGNILERFSAQQFPDLHSELNLSSLELGDSALYFCASSISGGMDTQYFGPGTRLTVL.

The chain is built from TRBV7-6 and TRBJ2-7; no firm D call. From germline, CDR1 is SGHVS and CDR2 FNYEAQ. Trimming took off 5 bases at V and 2 bases at J, with 13 bases between the two ends. The CDR3 sequence is 14 residues long. The CDR3: CASSPRSSTYEQYF. As DNA, the CDR3 is TGTGCCAGCAGCCCCCGGAGCAGTACCTACGAGCAGTACTTC.

This clone was recorded only once. The CDR3 loop is CASSPQYATNEKLFF. DNA of the CDR3: TGTGCCAGCAGCCCGCAGTATGCAACTAATGAAAAACTGTTTTTT. The chain employs TRBV14 and TRBJ1-4; no reliable D call. V lost 4 bases to trimming and J lost 0 bases, with 9 bases between them. The CDR3 is 15 amino acids. The germline gives CDR1 SGHDN, CDR2 FVKESK. The whole variable domain, filled in from reference TRBV14 and TRBJ1-4, reads EAGVTQFPSHSVIEKGQTVTLRCDPISGHDNLYWYRRVMGKEIKFLLHFVKESKQDESGMPNNRFLAERTGGTYSTLKVQPAELEDSGVYFCASSPQYATNEKLFFGSGTQLSVL.

This chain uses TRBV6-6 with TRBJ1-2, with 12 bases matching TRBD1. Trimming took 7 bases from V and 3 from J; bases not matched to a gene: 9. CDR1 and CDR2 from the germline V gene are MNHNY and SVGAGI (reference sequence). The CDR3 sequence is 16 residues long. In DNA form, the CDR3 reads TGTGCCAGCATGGGGGGGACAGGGGGCTTTCACTATGGCTACACCTTC. This encodes CASMGGTGGFHYGYTF.